This passage covers 12 T cell receptor beta chains from one sample sequenced in a study of blood T cell repertoires in COVID-19. Assay: immunoSEQ multiplex PCR; the TCRdb copy retains only in-frame clones and omits some. The table records hundreds of thousands of clones, roughly four fifths of them present only once. Sequences were obtained from PBMCs or T cells enriched from blood (not recorded which). These receptors came from a man aged 40-50 years who had been exposed to COVID-19.

V gene TRBV6-5 combines with J gene TRBJ2-7, with D unclear. V lost 6 bases and J 2 bases, leaving 14 bases between the germline ends. Germline V lookup: CDR1 MNHEY, CDR2 SVGAGI. The CDR3 covers 14 residues. CDR3 sequence: CASRPSRSTYEQYF. CDR3 bases: TGTGCCAGCAGACCTTCCAGGTCCACCTACGAGCAGTACTTC.

The J gene is TRBJ1-5, the V gene TRBV16, with D unresolved. The CDR3 extends over 15 amino acids. The V gene lost 4 bases and the J gene lost 6 bases, with 16 bases spanning the gap. The V gene's germline CDR1 is KGHSY and CDR2 FQNENV. CDR3 nucleotides: TGTGCCAGCAGCCGCGCCGCCGGGAGGGCTCAGCCCCAGCATTTT. Translating it yields CASSRAAGRAQPQHF.

The gene calls are TRBV14 and TRBJ2-7, with D tentatively TRBD2 (6 bases). This CDR3 spans 17 amino acids. In germline, CDR1 is SGHDN, CDR2 FVKESK. Trimming removed 4 bases at V and 2 bases at J, with 21 bases between. DNA for the CDR3: TGTGCCAGCAGCCTCCCACTCAGCGGGCAACGGACCTACGAGCAGTACTTC. Its translation is CASSLPLSGQRTYEQYF.

The J gene is TRBJ2-1, the V gene TRBV27; 9 bases line up with TRBD2. CDR3 length equals 14 residues. Germline values: CDR1 MNHEY, CDR2 SMNVEV (reference sequence). V gave up 3 bases and J gave up 6 bases; unmatched junction bases: 3. The CDR3 spells CASSLRREGNEQFF. In DNA, the CDR3 is TGTGCCAGCAGTTTGCGGCGGGAGGGCAATGAGCAGTTCTTC.

Sample share makes this clone medium-sized. The gene calls are TRBV5-1 and TRBJ2-7, with D possibly being TRBD1 (5 bases). In germline, CDR1 is SGHRS, CDR2 YFSETQ. The length of the CDR3 is 12 residues. Trimming took off 1 base at V and 6 bases at J, with 8 bases between the two ends. This chain's CDR3 is CASSLNRGEQYF. The CDR3 DNA is TGCGCCAGCAGCTTGAATAGGGGCGAGCAGTACTTC.

The J gene is TRBJ1-4, the V gene TRBV6-5; D unclear. V dropped 1 base and J dropped 8 bases, with 8 bases sitting between them. From germline, CDR1 is MNHEY and CDR2 SVGAGI. CDR3 size: 13 residues. CDR3 residues: CASSYFRNEKLFF. CDR3 nucleotide sequence: TGTGCCAGCAGTTACTTCAGAAACGAAAAACTGTTTTTT.

V and J are TRBV20-1 and TRBJ1-3; 10 bases match TRBD1. CDR3 length: 15 amino acids. The germline V gene has CDR1 DFQATT and CDR2 SNEGSKA (reference sequence). Losses at the gene ends were 3 bases for V and 2 bases for J; bases not matched to a gene: 4. CDR3 loop: CSASRGQGTGNTIYF. CDR3 DNA sequence: TGCAGTGCTAGTAGGGGACAGGGGACTGGAAACACCATATATTTT.

The genes are TRBV6-4 and TRBJ1-5; TRBD1 matches 11 bases. Trimming removed 2 bases from V and 4 bases from J; junction bases left unmatched: 1. The CDR3 is 15 amino acids. CDR1 and CDR2 from the germline V gene are MRHNA and SNTAGT. The CDR3 nucleotides are TGTGCCAGCAGTGACCGGGACAGGGGGAATCAGCCCCAGCATTTT. Its translation is CASSDRDRGNQPQHF.

The chain carries TRBV6-5 and TRBJ1-1; no firm D call. Trimming removed 6 bases from V and 0 bases from J, with 11 bases in between. The CDR3 has 14 amino acids. Germline-derived CDR1 and CDR2 are MNHEY and SVGAGI. DNA for the CDR3: TGTGCCAGCAGGTTTAGCAATATGAACACTGAAGCTTTCTTT. Protein product: CASRFSNMNTEAFF.

J is TRBJ2-3 and V is TRBV5-1; possibly TRBD2 for D (5 bases). Trimming removed 2 bases from V and 4 bases from J, with 14 bases in between. The CDR3 extends over 15 amino acids. The germline CDR1 and CDR2 sequences are SGHRS and YFSETQ. The CDR3 sequence is CASSFDGGTADTQYF. The CDR3 region has the DNA TGCGCCAGCAGCTTTGACGGAGGAACGGCAGATACGCAGTATTTT.

The V and J genes are TRBV3-1 (or the pseudogene TRBV3-2) and TRBJ2-5, with D hard to call. V gave up 1 base and J gave up 2 bases, with 5 bases separating them. This CDR3 has 13 residues. The V gene's germline CDR1 is LGHDT and CDR2 YNNKEL (reference sequence). The CDR3 DNA reads as TGTGCCAGCAGCCAAGTTCCTCAAGAGACCCAGTACTTC. As protein: CASSQVPQETQYF.

CDR3 in amino acids: CATEGGSSDTQYF. The CDR3, as DNA: TGTGCCACGGAAGGGGGTAGCTCGGATACGCAGTATTTT. The chain has TRBV24-1 and TRBJ2-3, with D perhaps matching TRBD1 (6 bases). V was clipped by 10 bases and J by 6 bases, with 16 bases between them. Looked up from germline, CDR1 is KGHDR and CDR2 is SFDVKD. This CDR3 has 13 amino acids.